This T cell receptor beta chain was identified during a study of blood T cell repertoires in COVID-19. Study background: Sites across the United States, Italy and Spain contributed samples from acute and convalescent COVID-19. Nucleic acid was either cDNA or gDNA, and it came from T cells, B-cell-depleted T cells, or PBMCs.

Source study methods: Counts of nucleated cells, estimated from reference gene primer amplification, were obtained. The protocol was immunoSEQ multiplex PCR, while the TCRdb copy is restricted to in-frame clones and leaves out a portion. The V and J calls and the clone size are those of that table, but D and trimming were determined from the DNA. The sample contains 130,000 or so clones, about 83% of which appear only once. V was clipped by 4 bases and J by 1 base, with 17 bases between them. The CDR3 has 16 amino acids. Germline CDR1 is MDHEN and CDR2 is SYDVKM. The V gene is TRBV28, the J gene TRBJ2-7; TRBD2 is a possible D gene (6 bases). This sequence originates from a human donor in a cohort sampled during active COVID-19. The sample comprised peripheral blood. CDR3 nucleotide sequence: TGTGCCAGCAGTTCCCAAAGGGGACTTGGATCCTACGAGCAGTACTTC. Translating gives CASSSQRGLGSYEQYF.